This TCR beta chain was observed in a study of T cell changes during pregnancy in multiple sclerosis (dated by TCRdb to between 2018 and 2021). Looking at the study overall: In women with multiple sclerosis, the researchers looked at how the T cell repertoire shifted as pregnancy progressed.

In its sample, this clone was seen once. There is no known antigen for this receptor. No much larger clone exists at a distance of one base, and base qualities are not known. The method was the immunoSEQ multiplex PCR assay. TCRdb took this table from immuneACCESS and kept in-frame rearrangements with V and J called. Such tables lack part of the clones; where checked against another copy, unresolved V genes explain under half of the gap, and the rest is unexplained. In all, the sample holds about 40,000 clones, and more than 80% of those were seen once. The ten biggest clones cover around 1.2% of the sample. The CDR1 and CDR2 encoded by the germline V gene are LGHNA and YSLEER. The CDR3, cysteine through phenylalanine, is 17 amino acids long. Only the CDR3 region is kept as DNA, spanning 51 bases read in frame from base 1. V drops 0 bases and J drops 4 bases, leaving 15 bases in between.

The rearrangement combines TRBV4-3 with TRBJ2-2; TRBD2 is a possible D gene, resting on 5 matching bases. The starting material was peripheral blood, obtained before pregnancy. This sequence was found in a female donor with multiple sclerosis, enrolled in a pregnancy study. The DNA sequence reads TGCGCCAGCAGCCAAGACTCCCTGGGTGCGGGCACCGGGGAGCTGTTTTTT. Its product reads: CASSQDSLGAGTGELFF.